The 6 T cell receptor beta chains reported below all come from one sample, sequenced in a study of blood T cell repertoires in COVID-19. TCRdb's table, derived via immunoSEQ multiplex PCR, lists solely in-frame clones and lacks some. The sample has fewer than 180,000 clones, around 86% seen once; the top ten hold less than 3.5%. The sequenced sample consisted of peripheral blood. The receptors here all came from a man aged 65 to 79 with acute or convalescent COVID-19.

In this sample, this clone turned up a few times. This chain uses TRBV11-3 with TRBJ2-7; TRBD2 might be the D (6 bases). The CDR3 has 15 amino acids. Trimming stripped 0 bases from V and 7 bases from J, with 16 bases between. The germline V gene encodes CDR1 SGHNT and CDR2 YENEEA. The CDR3 nucleotides read TGTGCCAGCAGCTTAGAAGCCGGGAGTCTGGGGGAGCAGTACTTC. This gives the protein CASSLEAGSLGEQYF.

The chain uses TRBV28 and TRBJ2-3, with D possibly matching TRBD2 (5 bases). Germline V lookup: CDR1 MDHEN, CDR2 SYDVKM. With 6 bases removed from V and 0 bases from J, the gap between germline ends came to 13 bases. The CDR3 contains 15 residues. The CDR3 DNA sequence: TGTGCCAGCAGCGGGGTGTTCCCTAGCACAGATACGCAGTATTTT. It codes for CASSGVFPSTDTQYF.

The chain joins TRBV19 to TRBJ1-5; no clear D. V was shortened by 2 bases and J by 1 base, with 9 bases between the two germline ends. Germline V lookup: CDR1 LNHDA, CDR2 SQIVND (reference sequence). CDR3 length equals 15 residues. The CDR3 region has the DNA TGTGCCAGTAGTATAACCGGGATCAGCAATCAGCCCCAGCATTTT. As protein: CASSITGISNQPQHF.

This clone was picked up a small number of times. The chain combines TRBV3-1 (or the pseudogene TRBV3-2) with TRBJ1-2; 8 bases fit TRBD1. The junction had 9 bases not matched to a gene; V was cut back by 4 bases and J by 8 bases. This CDR3 contains 14 residues. CDR1 is LGHDT, CDR2 YNNKEL, per germline (reference sequence). In DNA, the CDR3 is TGTGCCAGCAGCCCCCGACAGGGGCGAAACGGCTACACCTTC. Residues: CASSPRQGRNGYTF.

The chain employs TRBV5-6 and TRBJ1-1; 7 bases line up with TRBD1. Trimming cost V 0 bases and J 3 bases; bases outside gene matches: 2. CDR3 length: 14 residues. The germline CDR1 and CDR2 sequences are SGHDT and YYEEEE. CDR3 protein: CASSLGRGYTEAFF. CDR3 nucleotide sequence: TGTGCCAGCAGCTTGGGCAGGGGGTACACTGAAGCTTTCTTT.

The chain recombines TRBV9 with TRBJ1-4, with 8 bases matching TRBD1. The CDR3 contains 14 residues. Germline V CDR1 and CDR2: SGDLS, YYNGEE. Losses at the gene ends were 4 bases for V and 5 bases for J; bases not matched to a gene: 4. Here the CDR3 DNA reads TGTGCCAGCAGCCTCGGACAGGGAAATGAAAAACTGTTTTTT. It encodes CASSLGQGNEKLFF.